These 14 T cell receptor beta chains share one sample of origin, sequenced in a study of shared clonotypes between healthy human individuals. Measured with immunoSEQ multiplex PCR; TCRdb has only the in-frame clones, and not every one. The table records more than 2 million clones, approximately 94% of them present only once. CD8 cells classed as naive were CD45RO-negative and positively selected for CCR7, excluding terminally differentiated effector memory CD45RA+ cells. Input material: naive CD8+ T cells sorted from blood. The receptors stem from a man aged 18 to 35 in good health.

The rearrangement links TRBV4-1 to TRBJ1-2, with 8 bases aligning to TRBD1. The length of the CDR3 is 18 residues. V lost 0 bases to trimming and J lost 3 bases; unmatched junction nucleotides: 12. Germline values: CDR1 MGHRA, CDR2 YSYEKL. The CDR3 region is CASSQDPSLETGDYGYTF. The DNA of the CDR3 is TGCGCCAGCAGCCAAGACCCCTCTCTGGAGACAGGGGACTATGGCTACACCTTC.

The chain links TRBV19 to TRBJ2-6; the D is unclear. The V end was cut by 5 bases, the J end by 3 bases, with 5 bases between. Germline V CDR1 and CDR2: LNHDA, SQIVND (reference sequence). There are 13 residues in the CDR3. In DNA form, the CDR3 reads TGTGCCAGTAGTCGCGGTGGGGCCAACGTCCTGACTTTC. Amino acid sequence: CASSRGGANVLTF.

The chain has TRBV7-9 and TRBJ2-3; 7 positions match TRBD2. V lost 5 bases to trimming and J lost 4 bases; unmatched junction nucleotides: 15. Germline loops: CDR1 SEHNR, CDR2 FQNEAQ (reference sequence). The CDR3 is 17 amino acids. The CDR3 loop reads CASSPLAAMGVADTQYF. The CDR3 bases are TGTGCCAGCAGCCCGCTAGCGGCCATGGGGGTGGCAGATACGCAGTATTTT.

The CDR3 DNA is TGTGCCAGCAGCGGAGCAGGATACACTGAAGCTTTCTTT. This sequence encodes CASSGAGYTEAFF. The gene calls are TRBV9 and TRBJ1-1; D call uncertain. V lost 3 bases and J 3 bases, leaving 9 bases between the germline ends. CDR1 and CDR2 from the germline V gene are SGDLS and YYNGEE. The CDR3 runs to 13 residues. Based on the CDR3 plus reference TRBV9 and TRBJ1-1, the full variable domain is DSGVTQTPKHLITATGQRVTLRCSPRSGDLSVYWYQQSLDQGLQFLIQYYNGEERAKGNILERFSAQQFPDLHSELNLSSLELGDSALYFCASSGAGYTEAFFGQGTRLTVV.

Notes on this clone: This same CDR3 is encoded by further DNA sequences in the sample. V is TRBV6-5 and J is TRBJ2-2; D call uncertain. Germline V gene data show CDR1 as MNHEY and CDR2 as SVGAGI. The ends were cut back, 2 bases at V and 6 bases at J, with 7 bases in the middle. The CDR3 sequence is 13 residues long. The CDR3 protein is CASSYGVPGELFF. DNA of the CDR3: TGTGCCAGCAGTTACGGAGTGCCCGGGGAGCTGTTTTTT.

In its sample, this clone was seen once. This CDR3 is also generated by other DNA sequences in the sample. The V gene is TRBV6-5, the J gene TRBJ2-7, with D possibly TRBD1 on 5 matching bases. The CDR3 consists of 14 residues. Germline V gene data show CDR1 as MNHEY and CDR2 as SVGAGI. V lost 0 bases and J lost 3, with 9 bases in between. The CDR3 here is CASSYSRQGYEQYF. The DNA for the CDR3 is TGTGCCAGCAGTTACTCCCGGCAGGGCTACGAGCAGTACTTC.

This clone was seen a single time. The V and J genes are TRBV11-2 and TRBJ2-1; no clear D. CDR3 length: 15 amino acids. The germline gives CDR1 SGHAT, CDR2 FQNNGV. Between the trimmed V and J ends, which lost 0 bases and 0 bases, there was a span of 6 bases. The CDR3 nucleotides read TGTGCCAGCAGCTTAGAGATGGGCTCCTACAATGAGCAGTTCTTC. It codes for CASSLEMGSYNEQFF. Full variable domain (missing parts from reference TRBV11-2 and TRBJ2-1): EAGVAQSPRYKIIEKRQSVAFWCNPISGHATLYWYQQILGQGPKLLIQFQNNGVVDDSQLPKDRFSAERLKGVDSTLKIQPAKLEDSAVYLCASSLEMGSYNEQFFGPGTRLTVL.

V gene TRBV15 combines with J gene TRBJ2-1, with D possibly TRBD2 on 5 matching bases. CDR3 length: 16 residues. V was pared by 3 bases and J by 9 bases, with 21 bases between. Germline V gene sequence: CDR1 LNHNV, CDR2 YYDKDF (reference sequence). CDR3 in DNA: TGTGCCACCAGCAGCCCCTACCTAGTGGAGAGGGTTGAGCAGTTCTTC. Protein: CATSSPYLVERVEQFF.

V usage is TRBV15 and J usage is TRBJ1-4; weak D call: TRBD1 (5 bases). From germline, CDR1 is LNHNV and CDR2 YYDKDF (reference sequence). The CDR3 is made up of 13 amino acids. Trimming took off 7 bases at V and 8 bases at J, with 14 bases between the two ends. The CDR3 loop is CATTATGGEKLFF. The DNA of the CDR3 is TGTGCCACCACCGCAACGGGGGGGGAAAAACTGTTTTTT.

V usage is TRBV6-1 and J usage is TRBJ2-7; TRBD1 matches 9 bases. There are 16 residues in the CDR3. Looked up from germline, CDR1 is MNHNS and CDR2 is SASEGT. The trim removed 2 bases at V and 1 base at J, leaving 6 bases unmatched. The CDR3 here is CASSEFWDRDSYEQYF. CDR3 in DNA: TGTGCCAGCAGTGAATTCTGGGACAGGGATTCCTACGAGCAGTACTTC.

This chain links TRBV9 with TRBJ1-1, with D unresolved. Germline V gene lookup returns CDR1 SGDLS and CDR2 YYNGEE. V lost 2 bases and J lost 1, with 18 bases in between. The CDR3 has 17 residues. The DNA for the CDR3 is TGTGCCAGCAGCGTTGACCCTAGCGAGGGTGCGAACACTGAAGCTTTCTTT. Its translation is CASSVDPSEGANTEAFF. The whole variable domain, filled in from reference TRBV9 and TRBJ1-1, reads DSGVTQTPKHLITATGQRVTLRCSPRSGDLSVYWYQQSLDQGLQFLIQYYNGEERAKGNILERFSAQQFPDLHSELNLSSLELGDSALYFCASSVDPSEGANTEAFFGQGTRLTVV.

The chain employs TRBV5-1 and TRBJ1-5; D ambiguous. V lost 0 bases and J lost 1, with 8 bases in between. The CDR3 sequence is 15 residues long. The V gene's germline CDR1 is SGHRS and CDR2 YFSETQ. CDR3 sequence: CASSLDADSNQPQHF. The DNA of the CDR3 is TGCGCCAGCAGCTTGGATGCAGACAGCAATCAGCCCCAGCATTTT.

V and J are TRBV5-1 and TRBJ2-1, with 9 nucleotides matching TRBD2. The V gene's germline CDR1 is SGHRS and CDR2 YFSETQ. The trim removed 0 bases at V and 7 bases at J, leaving 2 bases unmatched. The CDR3 extends over 14 amino acids. CDR3 nucleotides: TGCGCCAGCAGCTTGGGACTAGCGGAAAATGAGCAGTTCTTC. Encoded protein: CASSLGLAENEQFF.

Notes on this clone: The sample holds other DNA sequences that translate to the same CDR3. The V call is TRBV2, the J call TRBJ2-7; 10 positions match TRBD2. The V segment lost 1 base and the J segment 3 bases; nucleotides outside the gene matches: 3. CDR1 SNHLY and CDR2 FYNNEI come from the germline V gene. This CDR3 is built from 15 residues. The chain's CDR3 is CASSEGTSGLYEQYF. The CDR3 coding sequence is TGTGCCAGCAGTGAAGGGACTAGCGGCCTCTACGAGCAGTACTTC.